The sample holds one count of the clone carrying this TCR beta chain. Antigen: not known. Treatment specified: some 20 received Ad26.COV2.S at low or high dose, single or two shots; roughly 5 received placebo; per-sample allocation not given. The study sampled participants on day 63 after the first vaccine or placebo injection. As its vector, the vaccine had Ad26, which expressed Wuhan-strain SARS-CoV-2 spike. V was pared by 4 bases and J by 1 base, with 18 bases between. The CDR3 runs to 16 residues. Looked up from germline, CDR1 is SQVTM and CDR2 is ANQGSEA. These data are taken from a study of Ad26.COV2.S vaccination and SARS-CoV-2 variants. TCRdb's copy holds only in-frame clones and misses some; the assay was immunoSEQ multiplex PCR. Among roughly 420,000 clones, approximately 90% were seen once, and the ten largest hold 3.6%. Overall study findings and caveats: TCR breadth and depth analyses may have underestimated total T cell responses.

Sequencing used peripheral blood, obtained in a trial of Ad26.COV2.S vaccine versus placebo. The rearrangement uses TRBV29-1 and TRBJ2-3; tentatively, D is TRBD2 (5 bases). The receptor was isolated from a person aged 18-60 years who received the Ad26.COV2.S COVID-19 vaccine or a placebo. CDR3 protein: CSVASSGEWGTDTQYF. The DNA for the CDR3 is TGCAGCGTTGCCAGTAGTGGGGAGTGGGGCACAGATACGCAGTATTTT.